This TCR beta chain derives from a study of early stage breast cancer tumors. This clone was recorded at least ten times. The germline CDR1 and CDR2 sequences are SGHTA and FQGNSA. This CDR3 has 18 amino acids. The V and J ends lost 3 bases and 2 bases respectively, with 22 bases between them. The protocol was immunoSEQ multiplex PCR, while the TCRdb copy is restricted to in-frame clones and leaves out a portion. The sample has 30,000 or so clones, approximately 75% seen once. The specimen was blood. The receptor was isolated from a person aged 50 to 59 with breast cancer. The chain combines TRBV7-2 with TRBJ1-1, with a possible D match to TRBD1 (6 bases). CDR3 in DNA: TGTGCCAGCAGCTTTCGACGGACTAGACAGGCGCTTAACACTGAAGCTTTCTTT. Its protein is CASSFRRTRQALNTEAFF.